This T cell receptor (beta chain) emerged from a study of T cells in localized non-small cell lung cancer (dated by TCRdb to 2018 to 2020). About the full investigation: Comparing tumors with uninvolved tumor-adjacent lungs, the study looked at the T cell repertoires of 236 patients with early-stage NSCLC. The cohort consisted of 236 treatment-naive NSCLC patients whose localized lung tumors had been resected. Of the NSCLC patients, around 130 were male and around 99 were female, and the mean age was approximately 66 years.

Findings and caveats that apply to the study as a whole: A median of 57 of the top 100 tumor clones turned up in the paired uninvolved adjacent lung, and around 27 of those clones also ranked among the top 100 of that same adjacent lung. Because multi-region tumor sequencing was not done, intratumor heterogeneity could not be ruled out. Longer overall survival was associated with higher blood T cell density, whereas shorter survival was associated with higher adjacent-lung clonality. Uninvolved tumor-adjacent lung showed the highest T cell clonality, higher than tumor, which suggests more focused antigenic responses in the adjacent lung. Since the design was exploratory, TCR variables were selected using unadjusted p-values with no false-discovery rate correction.

As regards this clone: Its antigen is still unknown. No base-level quality is on record; no much larger clone is a single base apart.

At diagnosis, tumor, uninvolved tumor-adjacent lung and peripheral blood were collected and then preserved as a mix of FFPE and fresh-frozen material. For TCR repertoire profiling, blood samples were analyzed as peripheral blood mononuclear cells. The immunoSEQ Assay was used to sequence TCR beta CDR3 regions from DNA. The original pipeline was this. T cell density was computed as TCR beta template counts normalized to usable DNA estimated by amplifying housekeeping genes. Richness was estimated using the preseqR package, with extrapolation to 400,000 templates for PBMC samples and to 120,000 templates for tissue samples. Clonality was taken to be one minus Pielou's evenness. Tissue-enriched TCRs were identified through differential abundance testing performed on productive amino-acid clonotypes, with a minimum total count of 5 and an alpha of 0.1. Repertoire overlap between compartments was quantified with the Jaccard Index and Morisita Overlap Index. GLIPH grouped TCR beta CDR3s together with public tetramer-defined viral CDR3s, and a viral motif had to include at least three viral sequences and also show V-gene enrichment. TCRdb re-hosts the immuneACCESS table, in-frame sequences only. Its copies lack some clones; in the studies checked, an unresolved V gene accounts for under half of them, and the cause for the rest is not known. That table gives V, J and clone size, and the DNA gave D and trimming. This sample is represented by some 20,000 clones; approximately 90% of them were singletons. The top ten constitute less than 3% of the sample.

The specimen comprised peripheral blood, sampled before any cancer treatment. This clonotype was obtained from a woman between 35 and 70 years old with stage I lung adenocarcinoma.

The nucleotides are TGTGCCAGCAGTTTATCCCGAGACATGGACAATGAGCAGTTCTTC. Translated, it reads CASSLSRDMDNEQFF. Recombination linked TRBV28 to TRBJ2-1; no D gene call is confident. Cut back by 1 base and 5 bases, the V and J ends lie 12 bases apart. CDR3 length: 15 amino acids, cysteine to phenylalanine. The read is trimmed to its CDR3 DNA, 45 bases read in frame from base 1. For CDR1 and CDR2, the germline V gene lists MDHEN and SYDVKM.